The sequence of this TCR beta chain was determined in a study of spatial heterogeneity in lung cancer. Ten or more counts support this clonotype. Losses at the gene ends were 4 bases for V and 5 bases for J; bases not matched to a gene: 13. This CDR3 contains 16 residues. Germline V gene sequence: CDR1 SGHKS, CDR2 YYEKEE (reference sequence). A single record per CDR3 protein comes from TCRdb applying MiXCR to the 5' RACE reads. The sample holds 55,000 to 75,000 distinct CDR3 sequences, about 8% seen once. Stated time point: sample taken at primary tumor resection. Without sorting, whole RNA was sequenced from tumor, nontumor lung or frozen PBMC.

Sequencing used PBMCs, obtained at surgery. The genes are TRBV5-5 and TRBJ2-5, with 8 bases aligning to TRBD2. The origin of this receptor is a female donor with early-stage non-small cell lung cancer. CDR3 sequence reads: CASSPGGLPGMETQYF. In DNA, the CDR3 is TGTGCCAGCAGCCCGGGAGGGTTACCCGGGATGGAGACCCAGTACTTC.